In this sample, the clone carrying this T cell receptor beta chain turned up a few times. Its specificity is not known. These data originate in a study of T cells after yellow fever vaccination. As for the study in general: Those fractions that held only low numbers of cells were prepared using the SMART-Seq v4 Ultra Low Input RNA kit. Notes on the study in general: CD4 and CD8 compartments shared a small share of clonotypes. Though it reached lower strength, the secondary response hit its peak faster, day 5 versus 15. Most primary-vaccination clones recurred post-booster (more than 95% CD4, about 90% CD8).

Via MiXCR, TCRdb re-called the 5' RACE reads, giving one row per CDR3 protein. Of 300,000 or so distinct CDR3 sequences in the sample, 7.5% to 9.5% were seen once. This CDR3 has 15 residues. The V end was cut by 5 bases, the J end by 1 base, with 13 bases between. Germline CDR1 is SNHLY and CDR2 is FYNNEI. The chain recombines TRBV2 with TRBJ2-3, with D maybe TRBD1 (5 bases). The sequenced sample was CD4+ T cells sorted from PBMCs, obtained 5 days after the yellow fever booster vaccination. The TCR comes from a man between 18 and 29 years old who received the YFV17D yellow fever vaccine. Written as DNA, the CDR3 is TGTGCCAGCAGTTCACGACAGTGGGGCACAGATACGCAGTATTTT. It encodes CASSSRQWGTDTQYF.